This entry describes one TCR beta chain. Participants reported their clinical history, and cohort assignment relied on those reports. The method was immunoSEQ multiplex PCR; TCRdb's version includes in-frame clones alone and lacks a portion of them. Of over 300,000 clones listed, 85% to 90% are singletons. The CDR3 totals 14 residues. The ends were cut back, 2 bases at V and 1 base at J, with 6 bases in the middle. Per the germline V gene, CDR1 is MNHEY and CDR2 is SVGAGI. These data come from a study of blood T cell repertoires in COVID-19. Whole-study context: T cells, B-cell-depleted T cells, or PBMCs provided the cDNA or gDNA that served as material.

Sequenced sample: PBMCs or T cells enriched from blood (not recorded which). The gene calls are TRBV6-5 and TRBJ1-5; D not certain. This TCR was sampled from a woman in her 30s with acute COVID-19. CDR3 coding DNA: TGTGCCAGCAGTTACCGGGGAAGCAATCAGCCCCAGCATTTT. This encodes CASSYRGSNQPQHF.